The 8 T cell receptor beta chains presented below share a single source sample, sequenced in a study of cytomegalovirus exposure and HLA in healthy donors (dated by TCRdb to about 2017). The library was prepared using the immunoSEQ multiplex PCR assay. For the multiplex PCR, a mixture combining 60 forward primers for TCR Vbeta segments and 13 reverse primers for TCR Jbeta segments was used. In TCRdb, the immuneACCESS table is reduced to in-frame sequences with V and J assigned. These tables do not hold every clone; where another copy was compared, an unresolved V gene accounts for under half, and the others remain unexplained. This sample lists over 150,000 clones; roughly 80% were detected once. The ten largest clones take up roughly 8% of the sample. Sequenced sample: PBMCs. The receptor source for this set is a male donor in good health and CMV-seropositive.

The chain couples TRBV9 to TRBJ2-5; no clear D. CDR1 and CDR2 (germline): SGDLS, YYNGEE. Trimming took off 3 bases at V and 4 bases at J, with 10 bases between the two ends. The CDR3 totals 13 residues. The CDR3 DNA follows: TGTGCCAGCAGCGCTCAGGCAGGAGAGACCCAGTACTTC. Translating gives CASSAQAGETQYF.

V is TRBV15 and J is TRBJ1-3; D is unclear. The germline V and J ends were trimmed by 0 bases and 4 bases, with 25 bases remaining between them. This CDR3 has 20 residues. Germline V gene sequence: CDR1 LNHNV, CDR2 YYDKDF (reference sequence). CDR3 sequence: CATSRDRAPGTRETGNTIYF. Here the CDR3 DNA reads TGTGCCACCAGCAGAGATCGAGCCCCCGGAACCCGAGAGACAGGAAACACCATATATTTT.

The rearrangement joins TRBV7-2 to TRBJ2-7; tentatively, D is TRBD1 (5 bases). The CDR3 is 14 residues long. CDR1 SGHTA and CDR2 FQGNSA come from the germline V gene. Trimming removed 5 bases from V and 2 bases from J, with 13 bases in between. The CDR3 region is CASSPSDSPYEQYF. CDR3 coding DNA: TGTGCCAGCAGCCCGTCCGACAGCCCCTACGAGCAGTACTTC. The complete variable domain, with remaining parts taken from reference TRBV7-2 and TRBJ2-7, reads GAGVSQSPSNKVTEKGKDVELRCDPISGHTALYWYRQSLGQGLEFLIYFQGNSAPDKSGLPSDRFSAERTGGSVSTLTIQRTQQEDSAVYLCASSPSDSPYEQYFGPGTRLTVT.

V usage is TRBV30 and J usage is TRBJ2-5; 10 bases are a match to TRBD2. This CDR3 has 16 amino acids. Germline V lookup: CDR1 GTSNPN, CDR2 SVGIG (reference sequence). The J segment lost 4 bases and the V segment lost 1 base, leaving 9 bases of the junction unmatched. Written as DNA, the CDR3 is TGTGCCTGGAGTGAGGGGGGTCTAGCGGGGGCAGAGACCCAGTACTTC. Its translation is CAWSEGGLAGAETQYF.

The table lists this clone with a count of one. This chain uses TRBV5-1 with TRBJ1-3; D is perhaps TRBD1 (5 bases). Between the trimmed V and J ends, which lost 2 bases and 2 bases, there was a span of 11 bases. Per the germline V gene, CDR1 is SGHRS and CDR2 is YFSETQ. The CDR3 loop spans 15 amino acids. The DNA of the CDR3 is TGCGCCAGCAGCTTCGGGGGGGTCCCTGGAAACACCATATATTTT. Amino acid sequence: CASSFGGVPGNTIYF.

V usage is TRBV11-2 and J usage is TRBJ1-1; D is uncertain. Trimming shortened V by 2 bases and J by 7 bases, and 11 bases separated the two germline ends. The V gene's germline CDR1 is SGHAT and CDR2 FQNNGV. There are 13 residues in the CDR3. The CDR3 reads CASSLTPQVEAFF. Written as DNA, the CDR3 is TGTGCCAGCAGCTTAACACCTCAGGTTGAAGCTTTCTTT. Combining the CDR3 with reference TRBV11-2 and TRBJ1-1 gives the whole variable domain EAGVAQSPRYKIIEKRQSVAFWCNPISGHATLYWYQQILGQGPKLLIQFQNNGVVDDSQLPKDRFSAERLKGVDSTLKIQPAKLEDSAVYLCASSLTPQVEAFFGQGTRLTVV.

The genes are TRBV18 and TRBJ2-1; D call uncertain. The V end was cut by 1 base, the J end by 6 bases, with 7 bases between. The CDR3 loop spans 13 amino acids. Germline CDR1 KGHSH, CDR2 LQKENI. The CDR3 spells CASSPQSGNEQFF. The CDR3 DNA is TGTGCCAGCTCACCACAATCAGGCAATGAGCAGTTCTTC.

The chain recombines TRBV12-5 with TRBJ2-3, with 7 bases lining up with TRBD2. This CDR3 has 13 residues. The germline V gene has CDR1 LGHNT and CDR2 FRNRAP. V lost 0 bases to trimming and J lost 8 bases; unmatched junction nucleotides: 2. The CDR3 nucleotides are TGTGCTAGTGGTTTGGTAGGCGGGGGTACGCAGTATTTT. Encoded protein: CASGLVGGGTQYF.